Below are 11 T cell receptor beta chains sequenced from a single sample in a study of radiotherapy plus CTLA-4 blockade in lung cancer (dated by TCRdb to 2017 to 2018). Library creation used the immunoSEQ multiplex PCR assay. TCRdb's version of the immuneACCESS table is confined to in-frame rearrangements and falls short of the full clone set. An unresolved V gene accounts for under half of the shortfall where checked; the remainder is of unknown origin. The sample has about 14,000 clones on record, around 87% of them singletons. Around an eighth of the sample is in the top ten clones. The sequencing here drew on peripheral blood, taken from a patient treated with radiotherapy plus ipilimumab. The receptors derive from a human donor with non-small cell lung cancer that progressed on radiotherapy plus ipilimumab. Some clones in this sample may be carry-over from other donors' samples.

This rearrangement joins TRBV27 to TRBJ2-1, with a tentative D call TRBD1 (5 bases). Trimming took 3 bases from V and 6 from J, leaving 9 bases between them. This CDR3 is 13 amino acids long. From germline, CDR1 is MNHEY and CDR2 SMNVEV (reference sequence). In DNA, the CDR3 is TGTGCCAGCAGTTTGGGCAGGGTCAATGAGCAGTTCTTC. Protein: CASSLGRVNEQFF.

The chain couples TRBV5-4 to TRBJ2-3; 11 bases fit TRBD2. V lost 0 bases and J lost 8; bases outside the gene matches: 8. The CDR3 is 16 residues long. Germline V gene sequence: CDR1 SGHNT, CDR2 YYREEE (reference sequence). In DNA, the CDR3 is TGTGCCAGCAGCTTGGCTGGTAGCGGGAGGGAGGGTACGCAGTATTTT. Translating it yields CASSLAGSGREGTQYF.

This sequence joins TRBV7-2 and TRBJ2-7; a weak D match, TRBD1 (5 bases). The length of the CDR3 is 15 residues. V dropped 5 bases and J dropped 0 bases, with 14 bases sitting between them. Germline V gene sequence: CDR1 SGHTA, CDR2 FQGNSA. CDR3 in amino acids: CASSLTGPNSYEQYF. The CDR3 nucleotides are TGTGCCAGCAGCCTTACAGGACCTAACTCCTACGAGCAGTACTTC.

The V gene is TRBV7-2, the J gene TRBJ2-7; D is possibly TRBD1 (6 bases). The CDR3 sequence is 14 residues long. Trimming left V 3 bases short and J 6 bases short, with 15 bases between. Germline-derived CDR1 and CDR2 are SGHTA and FQGNSA. The CDR3 DNA reads as TGTGCCAGCAGCTTCAGTTACAGGGTAGGCGAGCAGTACTTC. It is translated as CASSFSYRVGEQYF.

This clone has a single count. The chain carries TRBV2 and TRBJ2-5; D may be TRBD2 (6 bases). V gave up 4 bases and J gave up 2 bases, with 8 bases separating them. CDR1 is SNHLY and CDR2 is FYNNEI in the germline V gene. The CDR3 length is 13 residues. The CDR3 coding sequence is TGTGCCAGCAGTGGTAGCGGTCAAGAGACCCAGTACTTC. This sequence encodes CASSGSGQETQYF.

The chain employs TRBV4-2 and TRBJ2-5; 15 bases are a match to TRBD2. This CDR3 region has 21 residues. Germline lookup yields CDR1 LGHNA and CDR2 YNFKEQ. V was pared by 4 bases and J by 4 bases, with 19 bases of the junction left unmatched. This CDR3 is CASSPSRGGLAGGLAAETQYF. The CDR3 region has the DNA TGTGCCAGCAGCCCAAGCAGGGGAGGACTAGCGGGAGGGTTAGCTGCAGAGACCCAGTACTTC.

The chain carries TRBV6-7 and TRBJ1-2; 10 bases match TRBD1. TRBV6-7 is reported as an ORF; its role is uncertain. The ends lost 0 bases at V and 2 bases at J; junction bases unmatched: 9. The CDR3 totals 18 residues. In DNA, the CDR3 is TGTGCCAGCAGTTACTCCCCGACAGGGGGCCTATTCAACTATGGCTACACCTTC. Translated: CASSYSPTGGLFNYGYTF.

The V and J genes are TRBV11-2 and TRBJ2-5, with D maybe TRBD1 (5 bases). The J call may be in error: the DNA end matches TRBJ2-7 better. The CDR3 spans 14 residues. The germline gives CDR1 SGHAT, CDR2 FQNNGV. CDR3 protein: CASSLGGGSYEQYF. CDR3 bases: TGTGCCAGCAGCTTAGGGGGCGGCTCCTACGAGCAGTACTTC.

This chain joins TRBV10-3 and TRBJ2-7, with TRBD1 matching over 8 bases. The CDR3 sequence is 14 residues long. The germline V gene has CDR1 ENHRY and CDR2 SYGVKD. With V trimmed by 6 bases and J by 5 bases, 9 bases remained unmatched. The CDR3 spells CAISQTSGGNEQYF. The CDR3 DNA sequence: TGTGCCATCAGCCAAACATCAGGGGGCAACGAGCAGTACTTC.

This clone has just one count. The chain joins TRBV7-2 to TRBJ2-5, with 7 bases fitting TRBD2. The J call could be wrong; TRBJ2-7 is a better fit for the DNA end. Germline V gene sequence: CDR1 SGHTA, CDR2 FQGNSA. The CDR3 runs to 13 residues. Here the CDR3 DNA reads TGTGCCAGCAGCGAGAAGCGGGGCTACGAGCAGTACTTC. Translating gives CASSEKRGYEQYF.

This clone has only a few counts. The chain has TRBV5-6 and TRBJ1-6; D ambiguous. Germline V gene lookup returns CDR1 SGHDT and CDR2 YYEEEE. CDR3 length: 14 residues. V was cut by 1 base and J by 7 bases, with 9 bases left in between. DNA for the CDR3: TGTGCCAGCAGCTTGCGGGGAGGAAATTCACCCCTCCACTTT. Protein product: CASSLRGGNSPLHF.